The sequence of this TCR beta chain was determined in a study of cytomegalovirus exposure and HLA in healthy donors. The wider study: Later, an analysis reported that the approximately 120 validation repertoires had used the same platform as the 666 first-cohort repertoires. The study, taken as a whole, reports: A few CMV-associated chains proved CMV antigen-specific in vitro. TCR beta chains numbering more than 150 were designated cytomegalovirus-associated.

Notes on this clone: Its antigen is undetermined.

TCRdb's table, derived via immunoSEQ multiplex PCR, lists solely in-frame clones and lacks some. The data show about 360,000 clones, roughly 88% seen once. V lost 7 bases and J lost 0, with 10 bases in between. The CDR3 covers 14 residues. Germline V gene lookup returns CDR1 SNHLY and CDR2 FYNNEI. The V call is TRBV2, the J call TRBJ2-4; no reliable D call. The receptor's source is a woman aged 18-29 years in good health and CMV-seronegative. Specimen: PBMCs. CDR3 DNA sequence: TGTGCCAGCACCCCGGGTCTAGCCAAAAACATTCAGTACTTC. Translation: CASTPGLAKNIQYF.